The 32 T cell receptor beta chains in this list originate from one sample, sequenced in a study of Graves' ophthalmopathy and Graves' hyperthyroidism. RNA transcripts yielded amplified TCR beta CDR3 regions. The workflow started with a first-round RT-PCR run with HTBI primers and then moved on to a second-round multiplex PCR. TCRdb ran MiXCR on the multiplex PCR reads and lists one entry per CDR3 protein. The repertoire includes about 370,000 distinct CDR3 sequences, about 18% of them detected once, and about 1.4% sits in the top ten. Sequenced: peripheral blood. These receptors came from a young woman with Graves' ophthalmopathy.

This clonotype was picked up many times. This chain joins TRBV20-1 and TRBJ2-5; 8 bases map to TRBD1. CDR1 and CDR2 (germline): DFQATT, SNEGSKA (reference sequence). V lost 0 bases and J lost 3; bases outside the gene matches: 12. This CDR3 has 17 amino acids. The CDR3, as DNA: TGCAGTGCTAGAGATCCTGGACAGGGCATTCTAAAAGAGACCCAGTACTTC. Residues: CSARDPGQGILKETQYF.

This clonotype was detected many times. The CDR3 nucleotides are TGTGCCAGCAGTTCCCGGGACACCTCCTACGAGCAGTACTTC. This translates into CASSSRDTSYEQYF. V gene TRBV6-2 or TRBV6-3 combines with J gene TRBJ2-7; D might be TRBD1 (6 bases). The germline V gene has CDR1 MNHEY and CDR2 SVGEGT. The CDR3 is 14 residues long. Trimming shortened V by 4 bases and J by 0 bases, and 10 bases separated the two germline ends.

The table lists this clonotype with many counts. The rearrangement uses TRBV11-2 and TRBJ2-3; D is unclear. The germline V gene has CDR1 SGHAT and CDR2 FQNNGV. The CDR3 has 11 residues. V was pared by 5 bases and J by 4 bases, with 4 bases between. The CDR3 DNA reads as TGTGCCAGCAGCCGATCAGATACGCAGTATTTT. Its protein product is CASSRSDTQYF.

This clonotype has a count of ten or more. This chain's CDR3 is CASSQVQEAFF. In DNA, the CDR3 is TGTGCCAGCAGCCAGGTTCAAGAAGCTTTCTTT. The chain joins TRBV6-2 or TRBV6-3 to TRBJ1-1; D not certain. Trimming stripped 6 bases from V and 8 bases from J, with 10 bases between. CDR3 length: 11 amino acids. Germline V gives CDR1 MNHEY, CDR2 SVGEGT.

This clonotype was seen many times. For the CDR3, the DNA is TGTGCCACCAGCAGGGAGAACCGGGGGACTAAACACCGGGGTGGGCTGTTTTTT. Encoded protein: CATSRENRGTKHRGGLFF. This rearrangement joins TRBV15 to TRBJ2-2, with TRBD2 matching 7 bases. Trimming took 3 bases from V and 13 from J; bases not matched to a gene: 23. Looked up from germline, CDR1 is LNHNV and CDR2 is YYDKDF (reference sequence). The CDR3 runs 18 residues.

This clonotype was picked up many times. The chain joins TRBV27 to TRBJ1-5, with a weak D call TRBD1 (6 bases). Germline V gives CDR1 MNHEY, CDR2 SMNVEV (reference sequence). Deletions cut 6 bases from V and 0 bases from J, with 15 bases between. The length of the CDR3 is 16 residues. The chain's CDR3 is CASRVRGGLSNQPQHF. The CDR3, as DNA: TGTGCCAGCAGGGTCCGGGGGGGCCTTAGCAATCAGCCCCAGCATTTT.

This clonotype showed up just a few times. The rearrangement uses TRBV12-5 and TRBJ2-7; the match to TRBD1 covers 8 bases. This CDR3 has 19 residues. The J segment lost 2 bases and the V segment lost 0 bases, leaving 15 bases of the junction unmatched. The germline gives CDR1 LGHNT, CDR2 FRNRAP. CDR3 bases: TGTGCTAGTGGTTTGGTCCGGACAGGGATGACACGGGGTCCCTACGAGCAGTACTTC. This codes for CASGLVRTGMTRGPYEQYF.

Ten or more counts support this clonotype. The chain employs TRBV19 and TRBJ2-2; TRBD2 agrees at 7 bases. With 7 bases clipped from V and 4 bases from J, the junction kept 9 bases outside the gene matches. The CDR3 is made up of 15 amino acids. Germline-derived CDR1 and CDR2 are LNHDA and SQIVND (reference sequence). The CDR3 DNA reads TGTGCCAGTAAGGGACTACTTTCGGGCACCGGGGAGCTGTTTTTT. Amino acid sequence: CASKGLLSGTGELFF. Full variable domain (remainder filled in from reference TRBV19 and TRBJ2-2): DGGITQSPKYLFRKEGQNVTLSCEQNLNHDAMYWYRQDPGQGLRLIYYSQIVNDFQKGDIAEGYSVSREKKESFPLTVTSAQKNPTAFYLCASKGLLSGTGELFFGEGSRLTVL.

This clonotype has a handful of counts. The chain employs TRBV12-3 or TRBV12-4 and TRBJ1-1, with D maybe TRBD1 (5 bases). V lost 8 bases and J lost 11, with 21 bases in between. This CDR3 comprises 13 residues. CDR3 DNA sequence: TGTGCCAGCCGACCCTCACCTAGGGGCGCGGCTTTCTTT. Protein sequence: CASRPSPRGAAFF.

The J gene is TRBJ2-3, the V gene TRBV30; 7 nucleotides align to TRBD1. V gave up 5 bases and J gave up 1 base; unmatched junction bases: 12. The CDR3 is 16 residues long. Germline V gene data show CDR1 as GTSNPN and CDR2 as SVGIG (reference sequence). As DNA, the CDR3 is TGTGCCTGGGCAGGCCTATTCGACAGGGGCACAGATACGCAGTATTTT. Translating gives CAWAGLFDRGTDTQYF.

This clonotype has at least ten counts. V is TRBV6-1 and J is TRBJ1-1, with a possible D match to TRBD1 (5 bases). The CDR3 is 14 residues long. Per germline, CDR1 MNHNS and CDR2 SASEGT. Trimming took 6 bases from V and 3 from J, leaving 14 bases between them. Here the CDR3 DNA reads TGTGCCAGCAGGACAGAGGGAGAGTACACTGAAGCTTTCTTT. Translated: CASRTEGEYTEAFF.

There are many counts of this clonotype. The rearrangement joins TRBV12-3 or TRBV12-4 to TRBJ2-5; D may be TRBD1 or TRBD2 (5 bases each). This CDR3 region has 15 residues. V was cut by 6 bases and J by 5 bases, with 19 bases left in between. The CDR3 sequence is CASRWGTSPGETQYF. The CDR3, as DNA: TGTGCCAGCAGATGGGGGACCTCTCCCGGGGAGACCCAGTACTTC.

The sample holds many counts of this clonotype. The rearrangement links TRBV24-1 to TRBJ2-5; possibly TRBD1 for D (6 bases). The length of the CDR3 is 12 residues. V shed 1 base and J shed 7 bases, with 6 bases lying between them. Germline V gene data show CDR1 as KGHDR and CDR2 as SFDVKD. The chain's CDR3 is CATSDLGGTQYF. The CDR3 DNA sequence: TGTGCCACCAGTGATTTAGGGGGGACCCAGTACTTC.

In this sample, this clonotype turned up many times. V gene TRBV30 combines with J gene TRBJ1-1, with TRBD1 matching over 7 bases. This CDR3 is 13 amino acids long. CDR1 is GTSNPN, CDR2 SVGIG, per germline (reference sequence). Trimming took 0 bases from V and 5 from J; bases not matched to a gene: 3. The CDR3 DNA sequence: TGTGCCTGGAGTGTAGGGGGCTGGACTGAAGCTTTCTTT. Its protein product is CAWSVGGWTEAFF.

This clonotype was seen at least ten times. No conserved phenylalanine or tryptophan ends this CDR3, so it is likely a read error. J is TRBJ2-7 and V is TRBV6-1; the D gene is possibly TRBD1 (6 bases). Per the germline V gene, CDR1 is MNHNS and CDR2 is SASEGT. This CDR3 region has 13 residues. The germline V and J ends were trimmed by 7 bases and 2 bases, with 12 bases remaining between them. In DNA, the CDR3 is TGTGCCAGCAAAGGACAGTTCCCCTACGAGCAGTACCTC. Translated, it gives CASKGQFPYEQYL.

This clonotype has at least ten counts. The chain links TRBV7-2 to TRBJ2-7; the D is unclear. The CDR3 sequence is 16 residues long. The germline gives CDR1 SGHTA, CDR2 FQGNSA. Trimming took off 2 bases at V and 5 bases at J, with 19 bases between the two ends. The DNA for the CDR3 is TGTGCCAGCAGCTTACGGCCTGGGCATCCAAGAGACGAGCAGTACTTC. Translation gives CASSLRPGHPRDEQYF.

In its sample, this clonotype was seen a few times. The chain has TRBV18 and TRBJ2-7; 12 bases agree with TRBD2. This CDR3 comprises 16 residues. V lost 5 bases, J lost 0 bases, and 5 bases stayed unmatched. Per germline, CDR1 KGHSH and CDR2 LQKENI. The CDR3 DNA is TGTGCCAGCTCATCGACTAGCGGGAGAACCTCCTACGAGCAGTACTTC. This gives the protein CASSSTSGRTSYEQYF.

In its sample, this clonotype was seen many times. The DNA of the CDR3 is TGTGCCAGCAGTTACGGACAGAATAATTCACCCCTCCACTTT. Protein product: CASSYGQNNSPLHF. This sequence joins TRBV6-5 and TRBJ1-6, with TRBD1 as a possible D gene (6 bases). V lost 2 bases and J lost 5, with 7 bases in between. Germline V gene data show CDR1 as MNHEY and CDR2 as SVGAGI. CDR3 length: 14 residues.

This clonotype was recorded once. V usage is TRBV19 and J usage is TRBJ1-2; D gene ambiguous. The CDR3 extends over 12 amino acids. V was trimmed by 6 bases and J by 8 bases, leaving 13 bases between them. CDR1 LNHDA and CDR2 SQIVND come from the germline V gene (reference sequence). CDR3 residues: CASSSEVYGYTF. The CDR3 nucleotides are TGTGCCAGTAGCTCGGAGGTGTACGGCTACACCTTC.

This clonotype came up many times. The DNA of the CDR3 is TGCAGCGTGGCCAGTAGCTACGAGCAGTACTTC. This translates into CSVASSYEQYF. The rearrangement joins TRBV29-1 to TRBJ2-7; D gene uncertain. The V gene's germline CDR1 is SQVTM and CDR2 ANQGSEA. The V end lost 6 bases, the J end lost 3 bases, and 9 bases lay between the germline ends. This CDR3 is built from 11 residues.

This clonotype showed up many times. The chain recombines TRBV28 with TRBJ2-5, with 9 bases fitting TRBD1. Germline V lookup: CDR1 MDHEN, CDR2 SYDVKM. Trimming removed 5 bases from V and 5 bases from J; junction bases left unmatched: 6. CDR3 length: 14 residues. The CDR3 bases are TGTGCCAGCAGTATGACAGGGGGAAGGGAGACCCAGTACTTC. As protein: CASSMTGGRETQYF.

This clonotype was seen ten or more times. The chain links TRBV4-2 to TRBJ2-5; D call uncertain. V was trimmed by 0 bases and J by 0 bases, leaving 14 bases between them. This CDR3 has 17 amino acids. Germline assignment: CDR1 LGHNA and CDR2 YNFKEQ. The CDR3 loop reads CASSQEWGTQYQETQYF. CDR3 coding DNA: TGTGCCAGCAGCCAAGAGTGGGGAACACAGTACCAAGAGACCCAGTACTTC.

This clonotype was counted at least ten times. The chain recombines TRBV7-2 with TRBJ2-2, with a weak D call TRBD2 (6 bases). Germline CDR1 is SGHTA and CDR2 is FQGNSA. The CDR3 is 15 residues long. V was cut by 2 bases and J by 3 bases, with 10 bases left in between. As DNA, the CDR3 is TGTGCCAGCAGCTTAATGGAGGGCGACACCGGGGAGCTGTTTTTT. Translating gives CASSLMEGDTGELFF.

In its sample, this clonotype was seen many times. The rearrangement uses TRBV25-1 and TRBJ1-5; 7 nucleotides match TRBD1. Germline trimming cut 2 bases from V and 9 bases from J; bases unmatched to any gene: 19. The germline V gene has CDR1 MGHDK and CDR2 SYGVNS. This CDR3 is built from 18 residues. DNA of the CDR3: TGTGCCAGCAGTGAACCCCGCGACAGGGTATCCCCCGGAGGGCCCCAGCATTTT. Encoded protein: CASSEPRDRVSPGGPQHF.

This clonotype was seen at least ten times. The chain links TRBV6-2 or TRBV6-3 to TRBJ2-7; the D gene is possibly TRBD1 (6 bases). Germline V gives CDR1 MNHEY, CDR2 SVGEGT. The CDR3 extends over 14 amino acids. V was clipped by 4 bases and J by 3 bases, with 13 bases between them. The DNA for the CDR3 is TGTGCCAGCAGTTCGTCAGGGGAACTCTACGAGCAGTACTTC. This gives the protein CASSSSGELYEQYF.

Many counts were recorded for this clonotype. The V call is TRBV6-5, the J call TRBJ1-1, with D possibly matching TRBD1 (6 bases). The V end lost 6 bases, the J end lost 13 bases, and 21 bases lay between the germline ends. The CDR3 is made up of 13 amino acids. The germline gives CDR1 MNHEY, CDR2 SVGAGI. CDR3: CASRPPGAPSGFF. CDR3 sequence (DNA): TGTGCCAGCAGACCCCCGGGGGCGCCCAGTGGTTTCTTT.

This chain connects TRBV18 to TRBJ2-7, with D perhaps matching TRBD2 (5 bases). V lost 8 bases and J lost 5, with 16 bases in between. The CDR3 loop spans 13 amino acids. CDR1 is KGHSH, CDR2 LQKENI, per germline. The CDR3 spells CASTSLPGNEQYF. The CDR3 region has the DNA TGTGCCAGCACCTCTCTCCCGGGGAACGAGCAGTACTTC.

This clonotype was recorded many times. CDR3 region: CASSSTLVEQYF. The CDR3 nucleotides read TGTGCCAGCAGTTCAACATTGGTCGAGCAGTACTTC. The chain is built from TRBV28 and TRBJ2-7; D gene ambiguous. This CDR3 comprises 12 residues. Trimming took 4 bases from V and 6 from J, leaving 10 bases between them. Germline lookup yields CDR1 MDHEN and CDR2 SYDVKM.

This clonotype was found many times. The chain couples TRBV29-1 to TRBJ2-7; D possibly corresponds to TRBD2 (5 bases). Trimming left V 4 bases short and J 6 bases short, with 10 bases between. The length of the CDR3 is 11 residues. Looked up from germline, CDR1 is SQVTM and CDR2 is ANQGSEA. CDR3 protein: CSVGEAGEQYF. In DNA, the CDR3 is TGCAGCGTTGGTGAGGCGGGCGAGCAGTACTTC.

This chain uses TRBV28 with TRBJ2-7; weak D call: TRBD1 (5 bases). This CDR3 is built from 13 residues. Germline V CDR1 and CDR2: MDHEN, SYDVKM. The V end lost 3 bases, the J end lost 2 bases, and 8 bases lay between the germline ends. This CDR3 reads CASSFPGTYEQYF. In DNA, the CDR3 is TGTGCCAGCAGTTTCCCAGGGACCTACGAGCAGTACTTC.

The chain recombines TRBV11-2 with TRBJ2-5, with unresolved D. Trimming took off 1 base at V and 7 bases at J, with 19 bases between the two ends. Per germline, CDR1 SGHAT and CDR2 FQNNGV. There are 16 residues in the CDR3. CDR3 residues: CASSLGEVPRPWTQYF. The CDR3 DNA reads TGTGCCAGCAGCTTAGGAGAAGTCCCGCGGCCCTGGACCCAGTACTTC. The full variable domain, in which reference TRBV11-2 and TRBJ2-5 provide the parts outside the CDR3, is EAGVAQSPRYKIIEKRQSVAFWCNPISGHATLYWYQQILGQGPKLLIQFQNNGVVDDSQLPKDRFSAERLKGVDSTLKIQPAKLEDSAVYLCASSLGEVPRPWTQYFGPGTRLLVL.

The chain has TRBV2 and TRBJ2-5; the match to TRBD2 covers 8 bases. This CDR3 has 14 residues. Germline lookup yields CDR1 SNHLY and CDR2 FYNNEI. V gave up 10 bases and J gave up 5 bases; unmatched junction bases: 12. The DNA for the CDR3 is TGTGCCACAAGAACTAGCGGTGATTTCGAGACCCAGTACTTC. Protein: CATRTSGDFETQYF.